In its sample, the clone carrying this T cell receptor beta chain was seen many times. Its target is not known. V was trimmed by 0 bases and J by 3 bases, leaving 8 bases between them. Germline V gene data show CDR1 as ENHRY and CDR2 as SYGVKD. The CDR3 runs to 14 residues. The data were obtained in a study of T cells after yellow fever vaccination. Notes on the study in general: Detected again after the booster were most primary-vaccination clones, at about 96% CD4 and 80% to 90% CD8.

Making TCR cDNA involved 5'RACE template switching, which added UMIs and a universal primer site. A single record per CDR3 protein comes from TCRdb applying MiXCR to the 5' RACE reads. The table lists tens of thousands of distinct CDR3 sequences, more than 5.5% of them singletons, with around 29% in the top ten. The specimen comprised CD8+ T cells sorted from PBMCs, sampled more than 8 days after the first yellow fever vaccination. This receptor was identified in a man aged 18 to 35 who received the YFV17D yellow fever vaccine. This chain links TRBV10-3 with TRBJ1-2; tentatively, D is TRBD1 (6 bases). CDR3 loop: CAISESQGYYGYTF. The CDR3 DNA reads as TGTGCCATCAGTGAGTCACAGGGATACTATGGCTACACCTTC.